The 31 T cell receptor beta chains below were found in one sample sequenced in a study of cytomegalovirus exposure and HLA in healthy donors. The PCR used 60 Vbeta and 13 Jbeta primers. The data were produced by immunoSEQ multiplex PCR, yet TCRdb's version contains in-frame clones alone and is incomplete. The sample records over 75,000 clones, 65% to 75% being singletons. Sequencing was carried out using PBMCs. These receptors came from a man aged 25-40 years in good health and CMV-seronegative.

The V gene is TRBV27, the J gene TRBJ2-1; 9 bases match TRBD2. The CDR3 length is 20 residues. The germline V gene has CDR1 MNHEY and CDR2 SMNVEV (reference sequence). V was clipped by 2 bases and J by 6 bases; unmatched bases: 20. Here the CDR3 reads CASSLRGDFGGRAYSNEQFF. The CDR3 nucleotides are TGTGCCAGCAGTTTAAGGGGGGACTTTGGCGGGAGGGCCTACTCCAATGAGCAGTTCTTC.

The table lists this clone with a count of one. The V gene is TRBV29-1, the J gene TRBJ1-2; D gene unclear. This CDR3 has 13 amino acids. V lost 4 bases, J lost 4 bases, and 13 bases lay in between. Looked up from germline, CDR1 is SQVTM and CDR2 is ANQGSEA. The CDR3 protein is CSVVANRAYGYTF. The CDR3 coding sequence is TGCAGCGTTGTCGCGAACAGAGCCTATGGCTACACCTTC. The full variable domain, with the rest looked up from reference TRBV29-1 and TRBJ1-2, is SAVISQKPSRDICQRGTSLTIQCQVDSQVTMMFWYRQQPGQSLTLIATANQGSEATYESGFVIDKFPISRPNLTFSTLTVSNMSPEDSSIYLCSVVANRAYGYTFGSGTRLTVV.

DNA of the CDR3: TGTGCCAGCAGCCAAGATGTGGGCCCCATCTATGGCTACACCTTC. As protein: CASSQDVGPIYGYTF. V and J are TRBV4-2 and TRBJ1-2; D call uncertain. CDR1 and CDR2 (germline): LGHNA, YNFKEQ. The CDR3 is 15 residues long. Between the trimmed V and J ends, which lost 0 bases and 4 bases, there was a span of 12 bases.

This sequence joins TRBV28 and TRBJ2-5; D call uncertain. This CDR3 region has 16 residues. Trimming removed 10 bases from V and 5 bases from J, with 26 bases in between. CDR1 and CDR2 (germline): MDHEN, SYDVKM. DNA of the CDR3: TGTGCCACCGATTCCCTCACCGATATCCCCAGGGAGACCCAGTACTTC. Translated: CATDSLTDIPRETQYF.

The rearrangement links TRBV5-1 to TRBJ2-7; no reliable D call. This CDR3 has 13 amino acids. The germline CDR1 and CDR2 sequences are SGHRS and YFSETQ. The V end lost 4 bases, the J end lost 3 bases, and 11 bases lay between the germline ends. For the CDR3, the DNA is TGCGCCAGCAGCCCGCAGGCAGGCTACGAGCAGTACTTC. This encodes CASSPQAGYEQYF.

This clone was recorded only once. The chain is built from TRBV9 and TRBJ2-3; 7 bases map to TRBD1. This CDR3 is 15 amino acids long. The J segment lost 5 bases and the V segment lost 3 bases, leaving 9 bases of the junction unmatched. The germline V gene encodes CDR1 SGDLS and CDR2 YYNGEE. CDR3 sequence reads: CASSDKQGSQDTQYF. CDR3 DNA: TGTGCCAGCAGCGACAAACAGGGGTCACAAGATACGCAGTATTTT. The full variable domain, rest sourced from reference TRBV9 and TRBJ2-3, is DSGVTQTPKHLITATGQRVTLRCSPRSGDLSVYWYQQSLDQGLQFLIQYYNGEERAKGNILERFSAQQFPDLHSELNLSSLELGDSALYFCASSDKQGSQDTQYFGPGTRLTVL.

This clone was seen once. The chain links TRBV5-1 to TRBJ2-5; D gene unclear. Trimming stripped 0 bases from V and 9 bases from J, with 12 bases between. CDR1 is SGHRS and CDR2 is YFSETQ in the germline V gene. CDR3 size: 13 residues. CDR3 protein: CASSLDSYSAQYF. In DNA, the CDR3 is TGCGCCAGCAGCTTGGATTCCTACTCGGCCCAGTACTTC.

In this sample, this clone turned up once. The chain links TRBV20-1 to TRBJ1-2; unclear D gene. The CDR3 is 11 amino acids. The V end lost 6 bases, the J end lost 4 bases, and 9 bases lay between the germline ends. The germline V gene encodes CDR1 DFQATT and CDR2 SNEGSKA (reference sequence). CDR3 DNA sequence: TGCAGTGCGCAAAGCCCCTATGGCTACACCTTC. Translation gives CSAQSPYGYTF.

The chain uses TRBV14 and TRBJ2-7; D is perhaps TRBD1 (6 bases). The germline V and J ends were trimmed by 1 base and 2 bases, with 9 bases remaining between them. The germline V gene has CDR1 SGHDN and CDR2 FVKESK. The CDR3 has 14 amino acids. The CDR3 is CASSQVQGAYEQYF. In DNA, the CDR3 is TGTGCCAGCAGCCAAGTACAGGGAGCCTACGAGCAGTACTTC. Full variable domain (outside the CDR3, taken from reference TRBV14 and TRBJ2-7): EAGVTQFPSHSVIEKGQTVTLRCDPISGHDNLYWYRRVMGKEIKFLLHFVKESKQDESGMPNNRFLAERTGGTYSTLKVQPAELEDSGVYFCASSQVQGAYEQYFGPGTRLTVT.

The chain combines TRBV19 with TRBJ1-1, with 9 nucleotides matching TRBD1. J was trimmed by 0 bases and V by 4 bases; bases with no gene match: 9. The CDR3 is 17 amino acids. Germline CDR1 and CDR2: LNHDA and SQIVND (reference sequence). CDR3 DNA: TGTGCCAGTAGTACTGGGACAGGGCAGCGGTTGAACACTGAAGCTTTCTTT. Its protein product is CASSTGTGQRLNTEAFF.

V is TRBV2 and J is TRBJ2-5, with TRBD2 matching over 8 bases. The J call may be in error: the DNA end matches TRBJ2-7 better. The CDR3 covers 13 residues. In germline, CDR1 is SNHLY, CDR2 FYNNEI. The CDR3 spells CASSVGRAYEQYF. The CDR3 bases are TGTGCCAGCAGTGTCGGGAGGGCCTACGAGCAGTACTTC.

The chain links TRBV13 to TRBJ2-7, with TRBD1 as a possible D gene (6 bases). Trimming took 5 bases from V and 7 from J, leaving 15 bases between them. This CDR3 spans 13 amino acids. Germline V lookup: CDR1 PRHDT, CDR2 FYEKMQ (reference sequence). CDR3 nucleotide sequence: TGTGCCAGCAGCCTCTGGGACAAAAAGGAGCAGTACTTC. Residues: CASSLWDKKEQYF.

This clone was observed a single time. V gene TRBV5-6 combines with J gene TRBJ2-6, with D maybe TRBD1 (5 bases). Trimming pared 4 bases from V and 0 bases from J, leaving 14 bases between. The V gene's germline CDR1 is SGHDT and CDR2 YYEEEE. The CDR3 extends over 17 amino acids. The CDR3 region is CASSAGSLRSGANVLTF. The DNA for the CDR3 is TGTGCCAGCAGCGCAGGGTCCTTGCGCTCTGGGGCCAACGTCCTGACTTTC.

CDR3 bases: TGTGCCTGCCGGGACTCCCTAAGGGACGCGCAGTATTTT. The encoded protein is CACRDSLRDAQYF. V gene TRBV30 combines with J gene TRBJ2-3; D is perhaps TRBD2 (6 bases). Trimming took 6 bases from V and 10 from J, leaving 20 bases between them. The CDR3 spans 13 residues. Germline V gene lookup returns CDR1 GTSNPN and CDR2 SVGIG (reference sequence).

This chain's CDR3 is CASSPRTGGTTDTQYF. In DNA, the CDR3 is TGCGCCAGCAGCCCACGGACAGGGGGCACCACAGATACGCAGTATTTT. The chain is built from TRBV4-1 and TRBJ2-3, with 11 nucleotides matching TRBD1. After removal of 4 bases from V and 2 bases from J, the junction contained 5 bases not matched to a gene. The CDR3 extends over 16 amino acids. Germline CDR1 MGHRA, CDR2 YSYEKL.

V gene TRBV2 combines with J gene TRBJ2-1; 12 nucleotides agree with TRBD1. The germline V gene encodes CDR1 SNHLY and CDR2 FYNNEI. V shed 9 bases, J shed 10 bases, and the junction held 13 bases outside the gene matches. The CDR3 is 15 residues long. The CDR3: CASFNPGQGAGEQFF. In DNA form, the CDR3 reads TGTGCCAGTTTTAATCCGGGACAGGGGGCAGGGGAGCAGTTCTTC.

The chain links TRBV2 to TRBJ1-6; 8 positions match TRBD1. Looked up from germline, CDR1 is SNHLY and CDR2 is FYNNEI. V lost 7 bases to trimming and J lost 9 bases; unmatched junction nucleotides: 11. This CDR3 has 15 residues. CDR3 nucleotides: TGTGCCAGCACACAAACAGGGGGTGGGAGTTCACCCCTCCACTTT. Translation: CASTQTGGGSSPLHF.

The V and J genes are TRBV5-6 and TRBJ1-2, with TRBD1 matching 8 bases. CDR1 and CDR2 from the germline V gene are SGHDT and YYEEEE. The CDR3 loop spans 13 amino acids. After removal of 3 bases from V and 9 bases from J, the junction contained 7 bases not matched to a gene. CDR3 region: CASSSRQGTSYTF. The CDR3 DNA reads TGTGCCAGCAGCTCCCGACAGGGGACGAGCTACACCTTC.

The chain recombines TRBV7-2 with TRBJ1-1; TRBD1 might be the D (6 bases). Trimming pared 5 bases from V and 8 bases from J, leaving 15 bases between. The V gene's germline CDR1 is SGHTA and CDR2 FQGNSA. This CDR3 has 13 residues. The CDR3 loop is CASSQRGSREAFF. DNA for the CDR3: TGTGCCAGCAGCCAAAGGGGGAGCAGAGAAGCTTTCTTT.

This clone was observed a few times. V usage is TRBV30 and J usage is TRBJ2-7; no firm D call. The ends were cut back, 1 base at V and 4 bases at J, with 8 bases in the middle. The CDR3 runs to 12 residues. CDR1 is GTSNPN, CDR2 SVGIG, per germline (reference sequence). CDR3 sequence: CAWSAGKYEQYF. DNA of the CDR3: TGTGCCTGGAGTGCCGGTAAATACGAGCAGTACTTC.

V gene TRBV7-2 combines with J gene TRBJ2-7, with 9 nucleotides matching TRBD1. Germline-derived CDR1 and CDR2 are SGHTA and FQGNSA. Trimming cost V 3 bases and J 5 bases; bases outside gene matches: 5. This CDR3 comprises 14 residues. The CDR3 protein is CASSFPDRGNEQYF. The CDR3, as DNA: TGTGCCAGCAGCTTTCCGGACAGGGGCAACGAGCAGTACTTC.

V gene TRBV7-2 combines with J gene TRBJ1-1; the D is unclear. CDR1 and CDR2 from the germline V gene are SGHTA and FQGNSA. This CDR3 spans 13 amino acids. V lost 8 bases, J lost 0 bases, and 10 bases lay in between. The CDR3 DNA is TGTGCCAGCTCGCGTGACATGAACACTGAAGCTTTCTTT. Protein sequence: CASSRDMNTEAFF.

The genes are TRBV5-6 and TRBJ1-4, with TRBD1 matching over 11 bases. V lost 5 bases and J lost 10; bases outside the gene matches: 7. The CDR3 extends over 14 amino acids. The germline CDR1 and CDR2 sequences are SGHDT and YYEEEE. The CDR3 is CASSSGQGAGKLFF. The CDR3 DNA reads as TGTGCCAGCAGTTCTGGACAGGGGGCTGGAAAACTGTTTTTT.

V is TRBV6-5 and J is TRBJ1-5, with TRBD1 matching over 7 bases. After removal of 5 bases from V and 1 base from J, the junction contained 5 bases not matched to a gene. Germline values: CDR1 MNHEY, CDR2 SVGAGI. The CDR3 runs to 15 residues. In DNA, the CDR3 is TGTGCCAGCAGTGCCCGACAGGGAAGCAATCAGCCCCAGCATTTT. Translated, it gives CASSARQGSNQPQHF.

The chain employs TRBV29-1 and TRBJ2-7, with a weak D call TRBD1 (6 bases). V lost 7 bases and J lost 0, with 13 bases in between. The CDR3 length is 13 residues. The V gene's germline CDR1 is SQVTM and CDR2 ANQGSEA. The CDR3 is CSAQQGFSYEQYF. CDR3 DNA: TGCAGCGCCCAACAGGGCTTCTCCTACGAGCAGTACTTC.

This clone appeared a few times. This chain uses TRBV30 with TRBJ2-7; a weak D match, TRBD1 (5 bases). The CDR3 is 17 residues long. V lost 8 bases, J lost 0 bases, and 26 bases lay in between. Per the germline V gene, CDR1 is GTSNPN and CDR2 is SVGIG (reference sequence). This CDR3 is CALNRQGNRFVSYEQYF. The CDR3 DNA reads TGTGCCCTGAATCGGCAGGGCAATAGGTTCGTCTCCTACGAGCAGTACTTC. The complete variable domain, with remaining parts taken from reference TRBV30 and TRBJ2-7, reads SQTIHQWPATLVQPVGSPLSLECTVEGTSNPNLYWYRQAAGRGLQLLFYSVGIGQISSEVPQNLSASRPQDRQFILSSKKLLLSDSGFYLCALNRQGNRFVSYEQYFGPGTRLTVT.

The chain combines TRBV5-1 with TRBJ2-1; 11 bases map to TRBD2. There are 17 residues in the CDR3. V gave up 5 bases and J gave up 12 bases; unmatched junction bases: 19. Germline-derived CDR1 and CDR2 are SGHRS and YFSETQ. The CDR3 protein is CASSSRGFTSGSIVQFF. The CDR3 nucleotides are TGCGCCAGCAGTTCTCGAGGGTTTACTAGCGGGAGTATAGTGCAGTTCTTC.

This clone has only a few counts. The CDR3: CASSLRRRPTEAFF. DNA of the CDR3: TGTGCCAGCAGCCTACGTCGGCGGCCAACTGAAGCTTTCTTT. The chain uses TRBV14 and TRBJ1-1, with unresolved D. The germline V gene has CDR1 SGHDN and CDR2 FVKESK. The CDR3 has 14 amino acids. Deletions cut 4 bases from V and 5 bases from J, with 14 bases between.

The chain links TRBV7-6 to TRBJ2-1; 9 nucleotides match TRBD2. Germline-derived CDR1 and CDR2 are SGHVS and FNYEAQ. This CDR3 comprises 15 residues. The junction had 1 base not matched to a gene; V was cut back by 0 bases and J by 4 bases. The CDR3 region is CASSLAAGGYNEQFF. CDR3 coding DNA: TGTGCCAGCAGCTTAGCGGCGGGGGGGTACAATGAGCAGTTCTTC.

This chain links TRBV2 with TRBJ2-7, with 10 bases aligning to TRBD1. Germline CDR1 reads SNHLY; CDR2 reads FYNNEI. Germline trimming cut 2 bases from V and 6 bases from J; bases unmatched to any gene: 13. The CDR3 sequence is 17 residues long. The CDR3, as DNA: TGTGCCAGCAGTGAAAAAGGGTGGAGACAGGGGGCTGCCGAGCAGTACTTC. Protein product: CASSEKGWRQGAAEQYF.

The rearrangement uses TRBV6-4 and TRBJ1-5; 8 bases are a match to TRBD1. The CDR3 is made up of 14 amino acids. The V segment lost 3 bases and the J segment 4 bases; nucleotides outside the gene matches: 2. Germline CDR1 reads MRHNA; CDR2 reads SNTAGT. The CDR3 bases are TGTGCCAGCAGTGAACAGGGGGGAAATCAGCCCCAGCATTTT. Protein product: CASSEQGGNQPQHF.